What follows is one T cell receptor beta chain and its context. The antigen is unknown. The data were taken from a study of T-cell memory formation after mild COVID-19. Findings and limits, study-wide: Day 15 to 85 contracting clones showed balanced CD4/CD8; later expanders leaned CD4+. Specificity for SARS-CoV-2 was not confirmed among the second-wave clones peaking on day 37.

This CDR3 spans 13 amino acids. V was pared by 2 bases and J by 5 bases, with 8 bases between. Looked up from germline, CDR1 is SGHTS and CDR2 is YDEGEE. MiXCR, applied by TCRdb to the 5' RACE reads, yields one record per CDR3 protein. This table has more than 110,000 distinct CDR3 sequences, around 15% appearing once. This clonotype was sampled from an adult woman who had mild COVID-19 (a few samples of this study predate the infection). Cell type and time point are not known. The sequencing sample was made of PBMCs or a T cell subset sorted from them (not recorded which). The rearrangement joins TRBV5-8 to TRBJ1-5, with D unresolved. The CDR3 bases are TGTGCCAGCAGCTTTTACAGCTATCAGCCCCAGCATTTT. Translated: CASSFYSYQPQHF.